What follows are 6 T cell receptor beta chains derived from one specimen sequenced in a study of T cell repertoires in cytomegalovirus infection. Each CDR3 protein gets one entry after TCRdb re-called the reads with MiXCR. The table records fewer than 550,000 distinct CDR3 sequences, more than 20% of them present only once. Sequenced: PBMCs. Receptors originate from a human donor in good health (CMV status not recorded). Some clones in this sample may be carry-over from other donors' samples.

The chain couples TRBV19 to TRBJ1-2; TRBD1 matches at 9 bases. Germline-derived CDR1 and CDR2 are LNHDA and SQIVND (reference sequence). V lost 6 bases, J lost 4 bases, and 9 bases stayed unmatched. The CDR3 sequence is 15 residues long. As DNA, the CDR3 is TGTGCCAGTAGGACGGGACAGGGCAGGGTCTATGGCTACACCTTC. Its protein is CASRTGQGRVYGYTF.

V gene TRBV28 combines with J gene TRBJ1-2; D remains unclear. This CDR3 contains 12 residues. The ends were cut back, 6 bases at V and 3 bases at J, with 8 bases in the middle. CDR1 is MDHEN and CDR2 is SYDVKM in the germline V gene. The CDR3 spells CASSSGHYGYTF. The CDR3 DNA reads TGTGCCAGCAGCTCCGGGCACTATGGCTACACCTTC.

The V and J genes are TRBV20-1 and TRBJ2-2; 10 bases are a match to TRBD1. Germline CDR1 is DFQATT and CDR2 is SNEGSKA (reference sequence). CDR3 length equals 15 residues. After removal of 5 bases from V and 0 bases from J, the junction contained 3 bases not matched to a gene. The CDR3 spells CSASTGGSNTGELFF. In DNA, the CDR3 is TGCAGTGCTTCGACAGGGGGCTCGAACACCGGGGAGCTGTTTTTT.

This clonotype turned up a few times. The chain recombines TRBV11-3 with TRBJ1-4, with 7 bases identical to TRBD1. Trimming removed 8 bases from V and 8 bases from J; junction bases left unmatched: 11. Germline V gene sequence: CDR1 SGHNT, CDR2 YENEEA. The CDR3 runs 14 residues. CDR3 in DNA: TGTGCCAGCCGATCGACAGGGTTTGAAGAAAAACTGTTTTTT. This codes for CASRSTGFEEKLFF.

This clonotype showed up just a few times. This sequence joins TRBV11-3 and TRBJ2-5; 11 nucleotides line up with TRBD2. This CDR3 contains 17 residues. CDR1 and CDR2 (germline): SGHNT, YENEEA. The V gene end was trimmed by 2 bases and the J gene end by 5 bases; junction bases not matched to a gene: 10. This CDR3 reads CASSLFGSGRAGETQYF. CDR3 DNA: TGTGCCAGCAGCTTATTCGGTAGCGGGAGGGCCGGGGAGACCCAGTACTTC.

This clonotype has at least ten counts. This chain joins TRBV28 and TRBJ2-5; possibly TRBD2 for D (6 bases). The CDR3 is made up of 15 amino acids. V lost 5 bases, J lost 2 bases, and 15 bases lay in between. Looked up from germline, CDR1 is MDHEN and CDR2 is SYDVKM. CDR3 sequence (DNA): TGTGCCAGCAGTCCAGAGAAGGCGGGGCAAGAGACCCAGTACTTC. Its translation is CASSPEKAGQETQYF.